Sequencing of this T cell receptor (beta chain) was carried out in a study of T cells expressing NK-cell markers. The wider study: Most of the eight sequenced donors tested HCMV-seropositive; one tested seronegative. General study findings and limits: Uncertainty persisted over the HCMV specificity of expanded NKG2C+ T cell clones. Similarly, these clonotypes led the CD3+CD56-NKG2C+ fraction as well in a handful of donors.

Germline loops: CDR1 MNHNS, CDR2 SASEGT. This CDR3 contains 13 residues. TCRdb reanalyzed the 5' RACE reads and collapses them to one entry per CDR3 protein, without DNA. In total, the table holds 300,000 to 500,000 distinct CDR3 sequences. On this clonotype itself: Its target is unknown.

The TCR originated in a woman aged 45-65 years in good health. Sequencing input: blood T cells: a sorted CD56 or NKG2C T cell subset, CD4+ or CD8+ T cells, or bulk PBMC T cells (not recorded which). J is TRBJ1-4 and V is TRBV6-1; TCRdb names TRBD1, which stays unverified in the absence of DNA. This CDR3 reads CASSAGQGGKLFF.